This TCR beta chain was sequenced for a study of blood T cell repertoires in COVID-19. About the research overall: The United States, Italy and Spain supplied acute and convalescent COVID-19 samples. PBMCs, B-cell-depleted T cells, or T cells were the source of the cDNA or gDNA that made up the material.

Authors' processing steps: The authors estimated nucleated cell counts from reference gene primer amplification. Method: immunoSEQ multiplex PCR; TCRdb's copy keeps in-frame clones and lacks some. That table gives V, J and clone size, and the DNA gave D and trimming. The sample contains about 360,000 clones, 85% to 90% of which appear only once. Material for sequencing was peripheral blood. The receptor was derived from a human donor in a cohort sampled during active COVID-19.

In nucleotides, the CDR3 is TGTGCCAGCAGCTTAAAGCGGACTAGCGGGGACACCGGGGAGCTGTTTTTT. This translates into CASSLKRTSGDTGELFF. This sequence joins TRBV5-5 and TRBJ2-2; TRBD2 aligns across 12 bases. Unmatched junction bases numbered 5, after V lost 2 bases and J lost 3 bases. The germline V gene encodes CDR1 SGHKS and CDR2 YYEKEE (reference sequence). The CDR3 has 17 residues. Complete variable domain (other parts from reference TRBV5-5 and TRBJ2-2): DAGVTQSPTHLIKTRGQQVTLRCSPISGHKSVSWYQQVLGQGPQFIFQYYEKEERGRGNFPDRFSARQFPNYSSELNVNALLLGDSALYLCASSLKRTSGDTGELFFGEGSRLTVL.